This TCR beta chain was captured by sequencing in a study of blood T cells in healthy people across ages. Individuals who donated were healthy Caucasians from Russia aged about 6 to 90. Each sample had at least 6 million PBMCs isolated. Study-wide points: Estimated diversity across one million T cells was deemed an underestimate.

Remarks on this clonotype: Its target is not known.

The authors ran a second PCR of 7 to 11 cycles using a sample-barcoded 5' primer and a J-beta primer mix. TCRdb processed the 5' RACE reads anew with MiXCR; each CDR3 protein has one entry. Altogether around 800,000 distinct CDR3 sequences are present, 60% to 80% being singletons, with the ten largest covering 28%. CDR1 GTSNPN and CDR2 SVGIG come from the germline V gene (reference sequence). The CDR3 loop spans 11 amino acids. V was trimmed by 4 bases and J by 3 bases, leaving 7 bases between them. The rearrangement uses TRBV30 and TRBJ2-7; D may correspond to TRBD1 or TRBD2 (5 bases each). What was sequenced was blood. This receptor was obtained from a man between 25 and 39 years old in good health. CDR3 region: CAWMRGYEQYF. The DNA of the CDR3 is TGTGCCTGGATGAGGGGCTACGAGCAGTACTTC. The variable domain in full, with the rest retrieved from reference TRBV30 and TRBJ2-7, is SQTIHQWPATLVQPVGSPLSLECTVEGTSNPNLYWYRQAAGRGLQLLFYSVGIGQISSEVPQNLSASRPQDRQFILSSKKLLLSDSGFYLCAWMRGYEQYFGPGTRLTVT.